These 2 T cell receptor beta chains came from one sample sequenced in a study of T cell repertoires in cytomegalovirus infection. In TCRdb, the reads were re-called with MiXCR into one record per CDR3 protein. The data contain almost 550,000 distinct CDR3 sequences, about 15% of them singletons. Sample: CD8+ T cells from PBMCs. These receptors originate from a human donor in good health (CMV status not recorded). Some clones in this sample may be carry-over from other donors' samples.

CDR3: CSASSSGRAAGELFF. DNA of the CDR3: TGCAGTGCTAGTTCTAGCGGGAGGGCCGCCGGGGAGCTGTTTTTT. This chain links TRBV20-1 with TRBJ2-2; 12 bases line up with TRBD2. With V trimmed by 3 bases and J by 6 bases, 5 bases remained unmatched. Germline-derived CDR1 and CDR2 are DFQATT and SNEGSKA (reference sequence). CDR3 size: 15 residues.

In this sample, this clonotype turned up many times. The chain employs TRBV7-9 and TRBJ1-1; TRBD1 matches 9 bases. Germline assignment: CDR1 SEHNR and CDR2 FQNEAQ (reference sequence). This CDR3 contains 17 residues. After removal of 2 bases from V and 0 bases from J, the junction contained 7 bases not matched to a gene. Written as DNA, the CDR3 is TGTGCCAGCAGCTTAAGGGACAGGGAGAGCTTGAACACTGAAGCTTTCTTT. It is translated as CASSLRDRESLNTEAFF. Using reference TRBV7-9 and TRBJ1-1 for the parts outside the CDR3, the full variable domain is DTGVSQNPRHKITKRGQNVTFRCDPISEHNRLYWYRQTLGQGPEFLTYFQNEAQLEKSRLLSDRFSAERPKGSFSTLEIQRTEQGDSAMYLCASSLRDRESLNTEAFFGQGTRLTVV.